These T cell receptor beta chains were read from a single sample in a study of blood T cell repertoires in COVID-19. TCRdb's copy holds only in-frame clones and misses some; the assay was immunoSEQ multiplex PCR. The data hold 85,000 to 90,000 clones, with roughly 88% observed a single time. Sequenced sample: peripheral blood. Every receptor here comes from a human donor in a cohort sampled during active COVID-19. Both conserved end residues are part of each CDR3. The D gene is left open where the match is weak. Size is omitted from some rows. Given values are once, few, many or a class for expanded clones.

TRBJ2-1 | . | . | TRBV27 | CASSSGSSYNEQFF | TGTGCCAGCAGTAGCGGAAGCTCCTACAATGAGCAGTTCTTC
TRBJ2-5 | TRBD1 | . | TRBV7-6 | CASSSDRSETQYF | TGTGCCAGCAGCTCGGACAGGTCGGAGACCCAGTACTTC
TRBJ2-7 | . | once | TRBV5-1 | CASSLEQGSGEQYF | TGCGCCAGCAGCTTGGAACAGGGAAGCGGCGAGCAGTACTTC
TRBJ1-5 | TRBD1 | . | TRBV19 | CASSGTGNQPQHF | TGTGCCAGTAGTGGGACAGGCAATCAGCCCCAGCATTTT
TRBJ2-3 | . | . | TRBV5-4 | CASSLQAVDTQYF | TGTGCCAGCAGCTTACAAGCGGTCGATACGCAGTATTTT
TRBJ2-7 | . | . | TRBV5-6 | CASSQEYEQYF | TGTGCCAGCAGCCAGGAATACGAGCAGTACTTC
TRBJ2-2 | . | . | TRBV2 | CASKEGAGGELFF | TGTGCCAGCAAGGAGGGGGCGGGCGGGGAGCTGTTTTTT
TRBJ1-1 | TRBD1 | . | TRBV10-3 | CAISDGTGGSTEAFF | TGTGCCATCAGTGACGGGACAGGGGGATCCACTGAAGCTTTCTTT
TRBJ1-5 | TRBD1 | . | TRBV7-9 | CASSRDSGYSNQPQHF | TGTGCCAGCAGCCGGGACAGTGGATATAGCAATCAGCCCCAGCATTTT
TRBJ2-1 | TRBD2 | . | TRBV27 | CASSLRGYEQFF | TGTGCCAGCAGTTTGCGGGGGTATGAGCAGTTCTTC
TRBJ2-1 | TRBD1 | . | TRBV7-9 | CASSSRDRVFEPTYNEQFF | TGTGCCAGCAGCTCCCGGGACAGGGTCTTCGAACCTACCTACAATGAGCAGTTCTTC
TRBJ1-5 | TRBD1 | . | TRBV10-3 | CAISEGGQGVDQPQHF | TGTGCCATCAGTGAGGGGGGACAGGGGGTGGATCAGCCCCAGCATTTT
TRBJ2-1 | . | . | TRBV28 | CASSSLRADNEQFF | TGTGCCAGCAGTTCGCTGAGGGCCGACAATGAGCAGTTCTTC
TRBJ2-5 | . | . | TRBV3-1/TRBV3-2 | CASSQDSSRGGTQYF | TGTGCCAGCAGCCAAGATTCTAGCCGCGGCGGGACCCAGTACTTC
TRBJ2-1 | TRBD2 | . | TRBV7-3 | CASSLKAGGGEQFF | TGTGCCAGCAGCTTAAAAGCGGGAGGTGGAGAGCAGTTCTTC
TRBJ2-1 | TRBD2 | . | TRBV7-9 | CASSFKRLAGGTEQFF | TGTGCCAGCAGCTTTAAGCGACTAGCGGGGGGTACCGAGCAGTTCTTC
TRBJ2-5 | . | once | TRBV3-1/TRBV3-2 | CASSGDRRLSSETQYF | TGTGCCAGCAGTGGAGACAGGCGCTTATCGTCAGAGACCCAGTACTTC
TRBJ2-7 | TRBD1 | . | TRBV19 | CASSAQGQGGTYEQYF | TGTGCCAGTAGTGCCCAAGGACAGGGGGGCACCTACGAGCAGTACTTC
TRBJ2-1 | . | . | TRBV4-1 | CASSPAASWNEQFF | TGCGCCAGCAGCCCGGCGGCCAGTTGGAATGAGCAGTTCTTC
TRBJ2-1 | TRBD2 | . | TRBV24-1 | CATSDLTSGRQFF | TGTGCCACCAGTGATCTGACTAGCGGGAGGCAGTTCTTC
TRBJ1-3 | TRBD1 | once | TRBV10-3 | CAISKDRGLGGNTIYF | TGTGCCATCAGTAAGGACAGGGGGCTTGGTGGAAACACCATATATTTT
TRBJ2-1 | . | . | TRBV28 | CASRGTHGVRSYNEQFF | TGTGCCAGCAGAGGGACACATGGGGTAAGGTCCTACAATGAGCAGTTCTTC
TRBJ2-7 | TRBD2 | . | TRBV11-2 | CASSLSGSAYEQYF | TGTGCCAGCAGCTTAAGCGGGAGTGCATACGAGCAGTACTTC
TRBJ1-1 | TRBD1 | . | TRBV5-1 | CASSYTGGGVTEAFF | TGCGCCAGCAGCTACACAGGGGGCGGGGTCACTGAAGCTTTCTTT
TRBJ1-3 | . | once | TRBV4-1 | CASSQDYRDNSGNTIYF | TGCGCCAGCAGCCAAGATTACCGGGACAACTCTGGAAACACCATATATTTT
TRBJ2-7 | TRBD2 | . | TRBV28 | CASSLKGGLAGGLDTIYEQYF | TGTGCCAGCAGTTTAAAAGGGGGACTAGCGGGAGGGCTGGATACAATTTACGAGCAGTACTTC
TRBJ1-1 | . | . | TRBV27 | CASSPRHENTEAFF | TGTGCCAGCAGTCCGCGACATGAGAACACTGAAGCTTTCTTT
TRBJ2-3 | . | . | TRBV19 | CASSIDSPTDTQYF | TGTGCCAGTAGTATCGACAGTCCCACAGATACGCAGTATTTT
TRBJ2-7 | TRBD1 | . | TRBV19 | CASSLRDRGLPHEQYF | TGTGCCAGTAGTCTCCGGGACAGGGGGCTCCCCCACGAGCAGTACTTC
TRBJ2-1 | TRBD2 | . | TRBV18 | CASSLRTSGGGTEQFF | TGTGCCAGCTCACTCCGGACTAGCGGGGGGGGTACTGAGCAGTTCTTC